This TCR beta chain was found in a study of cytomegalovirus exposure and HLA in healthy donors. The PCR employed 60 Vbeta primers together with 13 Jbeta primers. Some clones are missing from TCRdb's copy, which holds only in-frame ones; the method was immunoSEQ multiplex PCR. The sample lists around 160,000 clones, roughly 80% occurring once. The CDR3 consists of 13 residues. Per the germline V gene, CDR1 is MNHEY and CDR2 is SVGAGI. Trimming removed 4 bases from V and 3 bases from J, with 7 bases in between. Sequencing was performed on PBMCs. The sequence derives from a man in his fifties or sixties in good health and CMV-seropositive. The chain is built from TRBV6-5 and TRBJ2-1, with D unresolved. The CDR3, as DNA: TGTGCCAGCAGTTCCCGCGACTACAATGAGCAGTTCTTC. Amino acid sequence: CASSSRDYNEQFF.